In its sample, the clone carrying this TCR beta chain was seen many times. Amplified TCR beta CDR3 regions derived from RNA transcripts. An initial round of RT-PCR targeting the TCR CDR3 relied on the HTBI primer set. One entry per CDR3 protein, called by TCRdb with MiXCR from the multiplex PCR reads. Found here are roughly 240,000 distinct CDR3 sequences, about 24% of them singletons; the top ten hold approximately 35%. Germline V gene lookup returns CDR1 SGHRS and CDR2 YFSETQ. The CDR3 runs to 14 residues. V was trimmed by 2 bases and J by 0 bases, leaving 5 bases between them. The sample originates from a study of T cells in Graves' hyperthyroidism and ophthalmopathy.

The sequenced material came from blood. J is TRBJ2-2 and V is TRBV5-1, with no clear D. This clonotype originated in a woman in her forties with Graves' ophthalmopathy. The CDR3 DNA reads TGCGCCAGCAGCTTCGACACGAACACCGGGGAGCTGTTTTTT. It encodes CASSFDTNTGELFF.